This T cell receptor beta chain is from a study of T cells in localized non-small cell lung cancer. Method: immunoSEQ multiplex PCR; TCRdb's copy keeps in-frame clones and lacks some. The sample shows about 28,000 clones, 90% of them seen only once. The CDR3 is made up of 17 amino acids. The germline gives CDR1 SGHTS, CDR2 YDEGEE. V lost 3 bases, J lost 7 bases, and 8 bases stayed unmatched. This clone is a singleton in its sample. The origin of this receptor is a woman aged 35-75 years with stage I lung adenocarcinoma. This chain joins TRBV5-8 and TRBJ2-1; 15 nucleotides align to TRBD2. Specimen: peripheral blood, collected before any cancer treatment. CDR3 nucleotides: TGTGCCAGCAGCTCGGGACTAGCGGGAGGTCTTGGGAATGAGCAGTTCTTC. Protein: CASSSGLAGGLGNEQFF.